This T cell receptor (beta chain) was recovered during a study of cytomegalovirus exposure and HLA in healthy donors (dated by TCRdb to the late 2010s). The study in broad terms: According to an earlier analysis of 587 of the donors, some 180 million T cells yielded some 120 million unique TCR beta sequences and approximately 280 Gb of sequence data. Around 300 gigabases of sequencing data and some 85 million unique TCR sequences were included in an early release covering about 700 HLA-typed donors. Among the roughly 400 genotyped donors, approximately 77% belonged to the genetic ancestry cluster associated with self-reported Caucasian donors. The study aimed to test whether signatures of past pathogen exposure could be identified by cataloging public T cell receptors. The study profiled the T cell repertoires of 550 to 700 subjects by immunosequencing and related them to cytomegalovirus serostatus. Along with the roughly 700-subject first cohort, a separate validation cohort of 120 different subjects was used. To predict cytomegalovirus infection status, the study combined high-throughput TCR immunosequencing, statistical association of individual TCRs with disease status, and machine learning. In a later analysis, previously published TCR beta repertoires from some 640 donors were re-analyzed and high-resolution HLA genotyping was added so that TCR occurrence patterns could be studied. The later analysis used no new phenotypic data to find candidate immune exposures, relying instead on TCR beta sequences and their occurrence across donors. An earlier analysis of approximately 640 of the donors applied high-throughput TCR beta sequencing to assess whether each TCR beta V gene segment acted as functional or pseudogenic. Donor age, sex, ethnicity and CMV serostatus were compiled alongside the repertoire data. A later genetic analysis took genome-wide SNP genotypes for about three fifths of the roughly 700 donors and used that subset as a discovery cohort. All discovery cohort repertoires had been generated on a single sequencing platform. HLA typing included class I and class II loci at four-digit resolution. The number of typed donors differed by locus: roughly 629-640 for A, B, C, DRB1 and DQB1; some 500 for DQA1; 606 for DPA1; and roughly 490 for DPB1. Roughly five DR-DQ haplotypes were handled as single units for association and clustering, since linkage in the cohort was strong. On average, 235,054 unique TCR beta nucleotide sequences were sequenced per donor among a few hundred genotyped donors of the cohort, with roughly 18% of those sequences being non-productive.

The cohort consisted of 600 to 750 healthy bone marrow donors. At the time of sampling, all cohort members were nominally healthy, though unrecorded immune exposures were likely present. The donor was CMV seronegative and belonged to the group of over 350 seronegative cohort members. Each donor provided a peripheral blood sample, and peripheral blood mononuclear cells were used for TCR beta sequencing. The Qiagen DNeasy Blood Extraction Kit was used to extract genomic DNA from the blood cell samples. On the study overall, not on this receptor specifically: Some IMGT-functional V segments, including TRBV6-2 and TRBV6-3, could not be told apart with the 87-base-pair reads, so those segments were excluded. The presence/absence analyses assumed that sequencing depth was roughly uniform across donors, and that assumption may not be true. A later analysis reported that several top co-occurrence clusters appeared linked to parvovirus B19, influenza, CMV and Epstein-Barr virus. Because HLA typing was missing for some donors at each locus, association tests included only the typed subset. The cohort was sequenced for TCR beta chains only, and without alpha or paired-chain data the features that could be detected were limited. Over 15 rarely observed V segments, including chromosome 9 orphons, were excluded from the earlier analysis of almost 600 of the donors because counts were too low. Specific HLA alleles were associated with roughly 17,000 TCR beta sequences at a false discovery rate of 0.05 in a later analysis. In an earlier analysis of some 550 of the donors, most TCR beta V segments were observed in productive rearrangements about 87% or about 30% of the time, broadly matching IMGT annotations. A group of highly shared sequence variants was considered likely to be a technical artifact of the sequencing pipeline. While some public TCRs were present in many individuals, most TCR sequences turned up only very rarely across donors. According to a later analysis, most CMV-associated TCR beta chains appeared to be HLA-restricted, and the HLA associations seemed to be driven largely by CMV exposure. Correlated functional status among segregating V segments might be attributable to linkage disequilibrium, but an unknown experimental factor could not be ruled out. In a later analysis, the rate of TCR association differed among HLA loci, with DRB1 alleles having the most associated TCRs and HLA-C alleles having the fewest. A further reported finding was that TCR beta sequences accurately predicted the HLA-A and HLA-B alleles for most subjects in the first cohort. A total of fewer than 200 TCR beta chains were listed by the study as associated with cytomegalovirus. According to a later genetic analysis, donors in an Asian-associated ancestry cluster had fewer N-insertions in productive TCRs than the approximately 690-donor mean. The classifier was reported to diagnose cytomegalovirus status with high specificity and sensitivity in both the original and validation cohorts. V-gene and J-gene trimming of TCR beta chains was associated with a missense DCLRE1C variant in a later genetic analysis, and the association was replicated in an independent cohort. A few of the identified cytomegalovirus-associated TCR beta chains were confirmed in vitro to be specific for cytomegalovirus antigens. CMV serostatus was the only immune exposure information available for the cohort. Strong co-occurrence of HLA alleles, especially DR and DQ, made assigning TCR associations to individual alleles difficult. The authors suggested that the approach could potentially be extended to other disease states and immunological phenotypes. In a later analysis, HLA-associated TCR beta chains were found to be more clonally expanded and to have lower generation probabilities than equally common non-associated chains.

As regards this clone: Its antigen remains undetermined.

The library came from the immunoSEQ multiplex PCR assay. For the multiplex PCR, a mixture combining 60 forward primers for TCR Vbeta segments and 13 reverse primers for TCR Jbeta segments was used. A multiplex PCR assay on genomic DNA amplified the CDR3 region of rearranged TCR beta genes. The amplified TCR beta libraries were sequenced on the Illumina HiSeq System as 87-base-pair reads. The study's own analysis went as follows. A later analysis counted about 76 million unique TCR beta chains across the 640 or so repertoires, and 9 million to 14 million of these chains were shared by at least two donors. Raw reads were error-corrected and collapsed into unique sequences by a nearest-neighbor algorithm in which closely related sequences were merged to remove PCR and sequencing errors. CDR3 sequences were aligned to IMGT reference sequences to assign V, D and J gene segments. For a sequence to be retained, a match of at least six nucleotides was required to both a V gene segment and a J gene segment. Rearrangements were classified as productive when the CDR3 lacked stop codons and remained in frame with V and J, and all other rearrangements were classified as non-productive. CDR3 was defined according to IMGT convention as the region running from the second conserved V-encoded cysteine to the conserved J-encoded phenylalanine. The earlier analysis of about 530 of the donors excluded any sequence lacking an unambiguous match to a single V gene segment. An earlier analysis of 587 of the donors called V segments functional above 56.7% productive rearrangements and segregating when the between-donor standard deviation exceeded 5%. A statistical classification framework was built for diagnosing cytomegalovirus status from the catalog of TCR beta chain sequences. A later analysis assigned V and J genes by comparing TCR nucleotide sequences with IMGT/GENE-DB human TR gene sequences. Using the TCRdist pipeline, a later analysis assigned CDR3 sequences along with most-parsimonious VDJ recombination scenarios. In a later analysis, each TCR beta chain was defined by its CDR3 amino acid sequence together with its V-gene family, and reads lacking a unique V-gene family were excluded. In a later analysis, approximately 640 highly shared, low-generation-probability nucleotide sequences were removed to address suspected cross-contamination and a sequencing artifact. In a later analysis, a clonal expansion index for each public chain was calculated from normalized within-repertoire ranks of inferred template counts. In a later analysis, generation probabilities were computed using a VDJ recombination model fitted to out-of-frame rearrangements, and the results were checked against IGoR. A later analysis scored TCR-TCR, TCR-HLA and TCR-CMV co-occurrence with hypergeometric tests, applying a repertoire-size bias correction to TCR pairs. To estimate false discovery rates, a later analysis permuted the HLA or CMV assignments 20 times. In a later analysis, co-occurring TCRs were grouped using DBSCAN, with TCRdist sequence similarity added in when clustering inside HLA-allele-positive subsets. Repertoires with fewer than 30,000 or more than 120,000 public chains, plus five repertoires with anomalous nucleotide sharing, were excluded from co-occurrence clustering. The source is immuneACCESS, and TCRdb retained only in-frame sequences with V and J called. Part of the clones is not carried over; for the studies checked, unresolved V genes explain less than half of this, and the remainder is unexplained. From that table come the V and J calls and clone size; the DNA was used to work out D and trimming. The data table for this sample lists about 48,000 clones. The ten largest clonotypes hold under 1.4% of the sample.

Including the terminal cysteine and phenylalanine, the CDR3 comprises 14 residues. The retained sequence is limited to the CDR3, 42 bases, with the frame set at the first base. V is clipped by 5 bases and J by 0 bases, and the sequence between their germline boundaries is 14 bases long. CDR1 and CDR2, per the germline V gene, are SQVTM and ANQGSEA. The clonotype was recovered from a woman aged 40 to 50 in good health and CMV-seronegative. The sequenced material came from PBMCs. The receptor chain draws on TRBV29-1 and TRBJ2-7, and perhaps TRBD1 as D gene, on 6 matching bases. The sequenced DNA is TGCAGCGTTCAGACAGGTGGGGGCTCCTACGAGCAGTACTTC. Its protein product is CSVQTGGGSYEQYF.